Included here is one T cell receptor (beta chain) sequence, with context. The data were obtained in a study of blood T cell repertoires in COVID-19. On the study more broadly: Material from acute and convalescent COVID-19 was sourced from the United States, Italy and Spain. Nucleic acid was either cDNA or gDNA, and it came from T cells, B-cell-depleted T cells, or PBMCs.

The trim removed 5 bases at V and 6 bases at J, leaving 7 bases unmatched. The germline CDR1 and CDR2 sequences are LNHDA and SQIVND (reference sequence). This CDR3 comprises 14 residues. Original methodology: The assay estimated nucleated cells by amplifying reference gene primers. Profiling relied on immunoSEQ multiplex PCR, and the TCRdb table lists in-frame clones only, not all of them. The V and J calls and clone size are taken from that table; D and trimming were inferred from the DNA. The table shows 60,000 to 70,000 clones, with roughly 87% occurring only once. This rearrangement joins TRBV19 to TRBJ2-7, with 10 nucleotides matching TRBD2. The receptor comes from a man of 80 years or more with acute or convalescent COVID-19. The sample comprised peripheral blood. The CDR3 region has the DNA TGTGCCAGTAGTTCTAGCGGGAGAATTGGCGAGCAGTACTTC. Amino acids: CASSSSGRIGEQYF. Variable domain in full (rest from reference TRBV19 and TRBJ2-7): DGGITQSPKYLFRKEGQNVTLSCEQNLNHDAMYWYRQDPGQGLRLIYYSQIVNDFQKGDIAEGYSVSREKKESFPLTVTSAQKNPTAFYLCASSSSGRIGEQYFGPGTRLTVT.